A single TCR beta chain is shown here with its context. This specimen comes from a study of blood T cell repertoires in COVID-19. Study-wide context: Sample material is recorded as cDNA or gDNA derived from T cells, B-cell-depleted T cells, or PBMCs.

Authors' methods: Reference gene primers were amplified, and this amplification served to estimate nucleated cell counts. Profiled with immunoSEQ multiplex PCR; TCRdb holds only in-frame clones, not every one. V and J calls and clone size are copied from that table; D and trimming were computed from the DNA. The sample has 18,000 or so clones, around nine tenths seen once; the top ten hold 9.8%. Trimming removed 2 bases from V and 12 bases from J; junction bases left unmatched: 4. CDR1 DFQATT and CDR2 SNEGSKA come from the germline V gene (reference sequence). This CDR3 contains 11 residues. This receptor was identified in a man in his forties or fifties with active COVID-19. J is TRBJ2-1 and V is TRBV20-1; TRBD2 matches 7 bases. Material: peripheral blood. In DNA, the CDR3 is TGCAGTGCTAGATCTGGGGGGGGGCAGTTCTTC. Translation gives CSARSGGGQFF.